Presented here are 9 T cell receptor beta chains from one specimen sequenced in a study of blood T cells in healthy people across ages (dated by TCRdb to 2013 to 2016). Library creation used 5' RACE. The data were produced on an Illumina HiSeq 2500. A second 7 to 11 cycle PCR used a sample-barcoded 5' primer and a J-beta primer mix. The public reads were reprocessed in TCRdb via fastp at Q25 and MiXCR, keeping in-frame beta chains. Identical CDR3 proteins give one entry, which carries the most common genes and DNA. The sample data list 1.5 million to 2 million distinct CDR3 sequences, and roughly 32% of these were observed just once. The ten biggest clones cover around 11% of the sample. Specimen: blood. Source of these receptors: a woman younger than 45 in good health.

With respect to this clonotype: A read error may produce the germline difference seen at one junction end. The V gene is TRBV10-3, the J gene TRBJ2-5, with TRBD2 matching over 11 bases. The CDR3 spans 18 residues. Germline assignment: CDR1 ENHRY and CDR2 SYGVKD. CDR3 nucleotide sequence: TGTACCATCAGTGAGTTGAAGGTCCTAGCGGGAGGACGAGAGACCCAGTACTTC. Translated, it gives CTISELKVLAGGRETQYF.

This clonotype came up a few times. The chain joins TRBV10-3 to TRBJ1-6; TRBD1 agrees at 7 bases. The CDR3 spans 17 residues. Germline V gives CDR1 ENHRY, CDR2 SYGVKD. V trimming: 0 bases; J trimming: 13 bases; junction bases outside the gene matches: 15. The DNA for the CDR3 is TGTGCCATCAGTGAGTCTAGAGGGCCAGGGGGAGTGCTGCCCCTCCACTTT. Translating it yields CAISESRGPGGVLPLHF.

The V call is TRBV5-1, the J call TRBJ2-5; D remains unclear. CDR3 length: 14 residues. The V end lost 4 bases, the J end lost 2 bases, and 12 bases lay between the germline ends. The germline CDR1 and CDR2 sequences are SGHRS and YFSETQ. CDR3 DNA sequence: TGCGCCAGCAGCAGCCCGGACGGGCAAGAGACCCAGTACTTC. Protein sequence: CASSSPDGQETQYF.

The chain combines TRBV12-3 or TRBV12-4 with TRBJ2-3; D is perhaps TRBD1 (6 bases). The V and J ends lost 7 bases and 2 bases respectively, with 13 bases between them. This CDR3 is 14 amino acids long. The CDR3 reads CASTLQGPTDTQYF. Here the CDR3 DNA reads TGTGCCAGCACCCTACAGGGCCCCACAGATACGCAGTATTTT.

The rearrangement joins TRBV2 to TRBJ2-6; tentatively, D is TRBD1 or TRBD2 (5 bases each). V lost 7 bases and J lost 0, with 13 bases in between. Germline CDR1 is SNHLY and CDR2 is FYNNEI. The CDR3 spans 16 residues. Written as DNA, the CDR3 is TGTGCCAGCAAGAGAGACAGCGGCTCTGGGGCCAACGTCCTGACTTTC. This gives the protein CASKRDSGSGANVLTF. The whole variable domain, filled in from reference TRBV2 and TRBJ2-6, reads EPEVTQTPSHQVTQMGQEVILRCVPISNHLYFYWYRQILGQKVEFLVSFYNNEISEKSEIFDDQFSVERPDGSNFTLKIRSTKLEDSAMYFCASKRDSGSGANVLTFGAGSRLTVL.

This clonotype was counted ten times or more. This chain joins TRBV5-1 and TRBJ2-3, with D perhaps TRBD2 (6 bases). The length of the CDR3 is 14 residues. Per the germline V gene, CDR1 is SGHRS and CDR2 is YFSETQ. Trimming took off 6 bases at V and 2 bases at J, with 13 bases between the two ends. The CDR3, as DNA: TGCGCCAGCACCCCGGGGGAACTCACAGATACGCAGTATTTT. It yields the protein CASTPGELTDTQYF.

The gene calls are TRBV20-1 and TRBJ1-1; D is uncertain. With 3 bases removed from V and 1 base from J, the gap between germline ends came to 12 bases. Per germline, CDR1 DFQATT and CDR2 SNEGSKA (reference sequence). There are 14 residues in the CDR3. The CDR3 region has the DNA TGCAGTGCTAGCTCCCACTCGAGGAACACTGAAGCTTTCTTT. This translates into CSASSHSRNTEAFF.

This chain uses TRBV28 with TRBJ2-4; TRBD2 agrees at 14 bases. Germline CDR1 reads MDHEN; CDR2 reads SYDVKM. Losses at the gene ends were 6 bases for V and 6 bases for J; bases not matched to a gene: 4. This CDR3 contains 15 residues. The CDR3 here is CASRGTSGRLNIQYF. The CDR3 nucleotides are TGTGCCAGCAGAGGGACTAGCGGGAGACTAAACATTCAGTACTTC.

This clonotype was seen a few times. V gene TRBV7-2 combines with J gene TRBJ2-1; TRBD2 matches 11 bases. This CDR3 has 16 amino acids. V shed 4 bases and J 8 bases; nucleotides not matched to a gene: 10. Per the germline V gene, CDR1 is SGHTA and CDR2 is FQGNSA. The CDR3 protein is CASSSFSGRALDEQFF. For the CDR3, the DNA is TGTGCCAGCAGCTCGTTTAGCGGGAGGGCCTTGGATGAGCAGTTCTTC.